The T cell receptor beta chain under discussion was sequenced for a study of T cell repertoires in cytomegalovirus infection. Turning to the study itself: Public TCR beta signatures were indicative of both CMV infection and a matching HLA type.

Study conclusions and caveats: HLA-C-restricted, CMV-specific TCR beta clonotypes were dominant ex vivo. Frequencies of public TCR beta families were cumulated, and this identified carriers of CMV plus the relevant HLA.

This clonotype was detected many times. Antigen unknown. This CDR3 spans 16 amino acids. Germline V gives CDR1 SGHTA, CDR2 FQGNSA. With 5 bases clipped from V and 1 base from J, the junction kept 5 bases outside the gene matches. TCRdb analysed the reads with MiXCR anew, one entry per CDR3 protein. The data hold 200,000 to 300,000 distinct CDR3 sequences, with approximately 8.3% observed a single time. This clonotype was obtained from a human donor in good health (CMV status not recorded). Some clones in this sample may be carry-over from other donors' samples. The rearrangement joins TRBV7-2 to TRBJ2-2, with 9 bases matching TRBD1. Material: PBMCs. CDR3 sequence (DNA): TGTGCCAGCAGCCCGAACAGGGGGCTGAACACCGGGGAGCTGTTTTTT. This encodes CASSPNRGLNTGELFF.